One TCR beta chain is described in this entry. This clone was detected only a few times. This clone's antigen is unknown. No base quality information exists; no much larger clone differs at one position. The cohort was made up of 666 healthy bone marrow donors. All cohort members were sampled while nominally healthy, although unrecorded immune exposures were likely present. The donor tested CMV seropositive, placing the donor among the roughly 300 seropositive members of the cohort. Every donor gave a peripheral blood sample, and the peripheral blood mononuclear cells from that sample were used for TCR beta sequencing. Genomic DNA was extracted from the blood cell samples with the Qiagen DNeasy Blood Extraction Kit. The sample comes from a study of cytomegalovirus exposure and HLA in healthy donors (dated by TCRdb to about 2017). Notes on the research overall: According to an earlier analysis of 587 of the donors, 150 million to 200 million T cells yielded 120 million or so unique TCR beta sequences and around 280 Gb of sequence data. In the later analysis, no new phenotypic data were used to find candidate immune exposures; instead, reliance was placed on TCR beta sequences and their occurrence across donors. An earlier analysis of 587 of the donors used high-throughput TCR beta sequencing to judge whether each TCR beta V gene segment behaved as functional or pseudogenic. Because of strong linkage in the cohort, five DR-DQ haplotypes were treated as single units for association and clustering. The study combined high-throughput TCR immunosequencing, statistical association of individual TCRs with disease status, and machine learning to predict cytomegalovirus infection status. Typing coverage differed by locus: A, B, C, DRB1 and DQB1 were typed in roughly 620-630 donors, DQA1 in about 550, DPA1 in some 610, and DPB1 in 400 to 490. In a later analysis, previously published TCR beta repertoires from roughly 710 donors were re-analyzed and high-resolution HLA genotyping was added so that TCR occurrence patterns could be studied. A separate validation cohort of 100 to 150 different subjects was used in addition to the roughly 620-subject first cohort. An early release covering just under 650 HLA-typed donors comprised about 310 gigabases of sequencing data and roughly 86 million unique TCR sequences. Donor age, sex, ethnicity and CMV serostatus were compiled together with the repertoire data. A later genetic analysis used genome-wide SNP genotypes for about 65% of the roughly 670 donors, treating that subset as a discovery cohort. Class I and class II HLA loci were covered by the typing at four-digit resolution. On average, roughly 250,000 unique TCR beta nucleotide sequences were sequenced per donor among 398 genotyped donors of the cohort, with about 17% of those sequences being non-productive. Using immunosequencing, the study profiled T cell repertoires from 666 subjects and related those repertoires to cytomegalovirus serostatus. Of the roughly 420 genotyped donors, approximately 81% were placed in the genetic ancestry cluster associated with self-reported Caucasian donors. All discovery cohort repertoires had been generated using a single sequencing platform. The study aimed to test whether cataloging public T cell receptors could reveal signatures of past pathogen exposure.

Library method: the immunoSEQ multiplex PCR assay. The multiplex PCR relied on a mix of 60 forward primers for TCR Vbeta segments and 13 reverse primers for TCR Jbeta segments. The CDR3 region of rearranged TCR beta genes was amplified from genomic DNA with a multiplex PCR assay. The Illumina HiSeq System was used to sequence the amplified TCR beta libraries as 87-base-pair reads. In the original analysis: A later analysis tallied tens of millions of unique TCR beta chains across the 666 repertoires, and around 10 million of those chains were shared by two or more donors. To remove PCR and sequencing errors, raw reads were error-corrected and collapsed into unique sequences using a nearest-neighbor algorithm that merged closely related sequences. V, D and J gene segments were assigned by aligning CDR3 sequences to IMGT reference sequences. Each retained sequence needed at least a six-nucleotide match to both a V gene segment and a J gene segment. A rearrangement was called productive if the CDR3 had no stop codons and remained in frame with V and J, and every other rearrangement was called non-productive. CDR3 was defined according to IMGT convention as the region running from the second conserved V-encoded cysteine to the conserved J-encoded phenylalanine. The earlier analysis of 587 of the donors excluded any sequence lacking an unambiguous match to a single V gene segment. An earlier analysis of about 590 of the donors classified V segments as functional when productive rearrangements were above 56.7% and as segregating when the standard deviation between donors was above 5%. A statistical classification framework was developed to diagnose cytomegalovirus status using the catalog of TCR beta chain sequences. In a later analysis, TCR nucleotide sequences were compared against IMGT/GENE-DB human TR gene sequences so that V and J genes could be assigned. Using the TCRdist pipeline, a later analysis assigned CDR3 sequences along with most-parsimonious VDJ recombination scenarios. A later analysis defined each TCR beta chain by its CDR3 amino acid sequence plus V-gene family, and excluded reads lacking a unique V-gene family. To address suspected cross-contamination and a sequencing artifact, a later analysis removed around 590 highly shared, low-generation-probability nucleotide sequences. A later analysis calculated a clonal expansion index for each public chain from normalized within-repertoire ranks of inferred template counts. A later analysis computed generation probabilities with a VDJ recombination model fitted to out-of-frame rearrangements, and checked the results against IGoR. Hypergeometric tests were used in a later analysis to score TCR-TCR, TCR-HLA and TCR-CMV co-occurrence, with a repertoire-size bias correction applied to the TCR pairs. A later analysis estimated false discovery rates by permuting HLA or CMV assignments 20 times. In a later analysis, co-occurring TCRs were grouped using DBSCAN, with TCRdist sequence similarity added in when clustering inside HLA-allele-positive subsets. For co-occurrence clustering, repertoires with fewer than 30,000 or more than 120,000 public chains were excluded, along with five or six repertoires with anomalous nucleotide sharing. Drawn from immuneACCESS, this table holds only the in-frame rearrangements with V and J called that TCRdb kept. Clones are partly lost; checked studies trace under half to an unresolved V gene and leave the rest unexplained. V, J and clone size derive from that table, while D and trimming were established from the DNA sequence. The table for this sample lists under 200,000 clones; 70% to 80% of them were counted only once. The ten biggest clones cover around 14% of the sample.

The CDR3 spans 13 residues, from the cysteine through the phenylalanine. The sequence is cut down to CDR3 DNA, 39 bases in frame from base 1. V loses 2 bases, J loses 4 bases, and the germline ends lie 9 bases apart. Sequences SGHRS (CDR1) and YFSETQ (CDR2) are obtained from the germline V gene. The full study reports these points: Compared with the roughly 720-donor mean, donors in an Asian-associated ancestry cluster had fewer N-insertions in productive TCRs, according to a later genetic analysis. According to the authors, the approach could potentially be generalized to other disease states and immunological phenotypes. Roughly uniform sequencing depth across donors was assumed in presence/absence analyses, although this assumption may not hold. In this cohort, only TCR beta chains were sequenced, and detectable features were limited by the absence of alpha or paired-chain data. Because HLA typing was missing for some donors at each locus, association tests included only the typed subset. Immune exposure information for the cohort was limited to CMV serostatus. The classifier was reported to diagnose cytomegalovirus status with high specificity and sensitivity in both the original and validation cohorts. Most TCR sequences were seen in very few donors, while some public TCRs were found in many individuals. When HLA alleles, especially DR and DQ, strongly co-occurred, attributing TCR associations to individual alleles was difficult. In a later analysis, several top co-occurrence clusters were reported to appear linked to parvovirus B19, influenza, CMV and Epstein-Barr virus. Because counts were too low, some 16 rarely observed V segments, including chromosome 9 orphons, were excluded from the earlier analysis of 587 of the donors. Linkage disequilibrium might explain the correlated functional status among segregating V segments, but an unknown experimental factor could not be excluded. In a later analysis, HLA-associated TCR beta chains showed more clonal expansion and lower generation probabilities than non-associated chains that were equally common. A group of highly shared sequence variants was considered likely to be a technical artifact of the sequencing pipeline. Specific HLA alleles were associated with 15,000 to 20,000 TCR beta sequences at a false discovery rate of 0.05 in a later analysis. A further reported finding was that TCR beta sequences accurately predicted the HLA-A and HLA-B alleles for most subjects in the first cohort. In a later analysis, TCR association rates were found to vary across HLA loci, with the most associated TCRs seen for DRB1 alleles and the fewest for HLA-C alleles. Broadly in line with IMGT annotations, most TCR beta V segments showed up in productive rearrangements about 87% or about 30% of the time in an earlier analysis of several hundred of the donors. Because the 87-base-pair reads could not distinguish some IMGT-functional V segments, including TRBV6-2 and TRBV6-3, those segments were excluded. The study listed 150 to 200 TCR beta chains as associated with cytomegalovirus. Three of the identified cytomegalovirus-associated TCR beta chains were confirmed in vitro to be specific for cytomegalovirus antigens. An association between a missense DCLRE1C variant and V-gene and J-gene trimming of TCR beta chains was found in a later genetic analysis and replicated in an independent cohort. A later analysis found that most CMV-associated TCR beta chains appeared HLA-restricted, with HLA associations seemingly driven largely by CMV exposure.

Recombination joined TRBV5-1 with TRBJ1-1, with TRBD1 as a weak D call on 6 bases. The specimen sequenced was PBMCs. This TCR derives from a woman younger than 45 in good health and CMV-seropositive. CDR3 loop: CASSFGGATEAFF. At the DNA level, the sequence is TGCGCCAGCAGCTTTGGGGGGGCCACTGAAGCTTTCTTT.